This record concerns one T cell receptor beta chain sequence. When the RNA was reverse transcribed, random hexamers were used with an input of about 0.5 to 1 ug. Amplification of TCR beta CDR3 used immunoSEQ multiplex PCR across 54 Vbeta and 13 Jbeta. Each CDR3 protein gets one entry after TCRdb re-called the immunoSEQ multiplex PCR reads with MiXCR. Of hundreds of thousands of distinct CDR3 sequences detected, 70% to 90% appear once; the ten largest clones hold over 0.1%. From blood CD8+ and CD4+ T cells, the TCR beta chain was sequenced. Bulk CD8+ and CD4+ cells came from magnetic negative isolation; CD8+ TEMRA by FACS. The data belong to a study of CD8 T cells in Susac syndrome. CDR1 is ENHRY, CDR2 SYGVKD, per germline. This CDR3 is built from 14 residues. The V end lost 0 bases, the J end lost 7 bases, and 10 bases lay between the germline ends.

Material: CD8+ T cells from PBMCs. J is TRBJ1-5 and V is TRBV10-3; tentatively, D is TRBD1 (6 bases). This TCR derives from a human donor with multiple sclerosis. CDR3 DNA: TGTGCCATCAGTGAGTCGCAGGGGCGCCAGCCCCAGCATTTT. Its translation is CAISESQGRQPQHF.